These 9 T cell receptor beta chains were sequenced from one sample in a study of radiation and T cells in renal cell carcinoma. Documented time point: blood 2 weeks post-SBRT. Indicated treatment: 15 Gy SBRT to primary tumor, nephrectomy 4 weeks later. Generated by immunoSEQ multiplex PCR, the TCRdb table keeps only in-frame clones and is missing some. The table lists some 72,000 clones, about 81% of them singletons, with approximately 5.4% in the top ten. The sample here was blood, taken from a patient whose treatment included radiotherapy and nephrectomy. These receptors were obtained from a man aged 60-69 years with renal cell carcinoma.

The chain couples TRBV14 to TRBJ2-3; D ambiguous. Trimming pared 1 base from V and 2 bases from J, leaving 13 bases between. This CDR3 region has 16 residues. Germline V lookup: CDR1 SGHDN, CDR2 FVKESK. The CDR3 spells CASSQAISSYTDTQYF. The CDR3, as DNA: TGTGCCAGCAGCCAAGCGATATCCTCTTACACAGATACGCAGTATTTT. The full variable domain, rest sourced from reference TRBV14 and TRBJ2-3, is EAGVTQFPSHSVIEKGQTVTLRCDPISGHDNLYWYRRVMGKEIKFLLHFVKESKQDESGMPNNRFLAERTGGTYSTLKVQPAELEDSGVYFCASSQAISSYTDTQYFGPGTRLTVL.

The chain links TRBV6-5 to TRBJ1-4, with D uncertain. The CDR3 totals 14 residues. Germline CDR1 MNHEY, CDR2 SVGAGI. Trimming took off 0 bases at V and 8 bases at J, with 10 bases between the two ends. Here the CDR3 reads CASSYSRSGEKLFF. In DNA, the CDR3 is TGTGCCAGCAGTTACTCTCGGTCTGGCGAAAAACTGTTTTTT.

This rearrangement joins TRBV7-2 to TRBJ2-3; D not certain. This CDR3 spans 13 amino acids. V was trimmed by 5 bases and J by 0 bases, leaving 6 bases between them. From germline, CDR1 is SGHTA and CDR2 FQGNSA. In DNA form, the CDR3 reads TGTGCCAGCAGCCCTCCTAGCACAGATACGCAGTATTTT. Translated, it gives CASSPPSTDTQYF.

The rearrangement links TRBV13 to TRBJ2-7; TRBD1 might be the D (5 bases). This CDR3 spans 13 amino acids. The germline V and J ends were trimmed by 1 base and 6 bases, with 10 bases remaining between them. Germline-derived CDR1 and CDR2 are PRHDT and FYEKMQ (reference sequence). The CDR3 DNA reads TGTGCCAGCAGCTTAGCCCGGCAGGGCGAGCAGTACTTC. It encodes CASSLARQGEQYF.

J is TRBJ2-1 and V is TRBV28; D unclear. V lost 5 bases and J 8 bases, leaving 7 bases between the germline ends. The germline gives CDR1 MDHEN, CDR2 SYDVKM. This CDR3 has 11 residues. Here the CDR3 reads CASSRADEQFF. Written as DNA, the CDR3 is TGTGCCAGCAGTAGGGCGGATGAGCAGTTCTTC.

V and J are TRBV6-6 and TRBJ1-6, with a possible D match to TRBD1 (6 bases). Germline V gene data show CDR1 as MNHNY and CDR2 as SVGAGI (reference sequence). This CDR3 has 14 residues. The germline V and J ends were trimmed by 0 bases and 10 bases, with 10 bases remaining between them. Here the CDR3 DNA reads TGTGCCAGCAGTTACTCAGCAGGGGACTCACCCCTCCACTTT. This gives the protein CASSYSAGDSPLHF.

The chain has TRBV5-1 and TRBJ2-4; possible D gene TRBD1, 8 bases. Germline V gives CDR1 SGHRS, CDR2 YFSETQ. The V gene lost 3 bases and the J gene lost 5 bases, with 12 bases spanning the gap. The CDR3 has 14 amino acids. The CDR3, as DNA: TGCGCCAGCAGCTCCACAGGGGGGGAAAACATTCAGTACTTC. Translated, it gives CASSSTGGENIQYF.

This clone has a handful of counts. The gene calls are TRBV5-6 and TRBJ2-1; D is ambiguous. The CDR3 totals 15 residues. Trimming removed 4 bases from V and 1 base from J, with 12 bases in between. The germline gives CDR1 SGHDT, CDR2 YYEEEE. In DNA form, the CDR3 reads TGTGCCAGCAGCGAACCTGGTTGGTCCTACAATGAGCAGTTCTTC. It translates to CASSEPGWSYNEQFF. Full variable domain (remainder filled in from reference TRBV5-6 and TRBJ2-1): DAGVTQSPTHLIKTRGQQVTLRCSPKSGHDTVSWYQQALGQGPQFIFQYYEEEERQRGNFPDRFSGHQFPNYSSELNVNALLLGDSALYLCASSEPGWSYNEQFFGPGTRLTVL.

V and J are TRBV28 and TRBJ2-3; perhaps TRBD2 as D (7 bases). Germline CDR1 reads MDHEN; CDR2 reads SYDVKM. The CDR3 loop spans 17 amino acids. V was trimmed by 5 bases and J by 0 bases, leaving 18 bases between them. This CDR3 is CASSPPRGGPSTDTQYF. Here the CDR3 DNA reads TGTGCCAGCAGTCCGCCAAGGGGGGGGCCTAGCACAGATACGCAGTATTTT.